The T cell receptor beta chain under discussion was sequenced for a study of blood T cells in healthy people across ages. This CDR3 comprises 15 residues. J was trimmed by 9 bases and V by 5 bases; bases with no gene match: 10. Germline V gene data show CDR1 as LNHNV and CDR2 as YYDKDF (reference sequence). Through a sample-barcoded 5' primer and a J-beta primer mix, a second PCR was run for roughly 7 to 11 cycles. TCRdb called the 5' RACE reads again in MiXCR, with one record for every CDR3 protein. Among about 1.5 million distinct CDR3 sequences listed, 35% to 45% were seen once. This TCR derives from a woman aged 18-29 years in good health. Specimen: blood. The genes are TRBV15 and TRBJ2-1; TRBD2 matches 10 bases. The CDR3 loop is CATSLPGLAKPEQFF. For the CDR3, the DNA is TGTGCCACCAGCCTGCCGGGACTAGCGAAACCTGAGCAGTTCTTC.